The 19 T cell receptor beta chains given below trace back to one sample, sequenced in a study of Tregs in tolerant kidney transplant recipients. Assay used: immunoSEQ multiplex PCR; TCRdb lists only in-frame clones, some missing. The repertoire includes approximately 60,000 clones, around 87% of them detected once, and 3.8% sits in the top ten. The nonmyeloablative bone marrow transplants came from related graft donors, with transient mixed chimerism. The source material was CD4+ T cells from blood (PBMCs), sampled 6 months after the transplant. The receptors come from a human patient who received a combined kidney and bone marrow transplant. Some T cells may possibly be graft donor cells.

V and J are TRBV9 and TRBJ2-3; a possible D gene is TRBD1 (6 bases). The V and J ends lost 2 bases and 2 bases respectively, with 15 bases between them. From germline, CDR1 is SGDLS and CDR2 YYNGEE. This CDR3 has 16 amino acids. The CDR3 spells CASSVSQGTTTDTQYF. Here the CDR3 DNA reads TGTGCCAGCAGCGTGAGTCAGGGGACCACCACAGATACGCAGTATTTT.

The chain is built from TRBV18 and TRBJ1-1; 8 bases agree with TRBD1. The ends lost 4 bases at V and 1 base at J; junction bases unmatched: 5. This CDR3 contains 15 residues. Germline CDR1 reads KGHSH; CDR2 reads LQKENI. The CDR3 reads CASSLYRGTNTEAFF. CDR3 nucleotide sequence: TGTGCCAGCTCACTCTACAGGGGGACGAACACTGAAGCTTTCTTT.

The V and J genes are TRBV9 and TRBJ1-1, with D possibly TRBD1 on 6 matching bases. CDR3 length equals 16 residues. Germline V gene data show CDR1 as SGDLS and CDR2 as YYNGEE. V dropped 0 bases and J dropped 0 bases, with 12 bases sitting between them. CDR3 in amino acids: CASSVVRAGVNTEAFF. CDR3 coding DNA: TGTGCCAGCAGCGTAGTTCGGGCAGGGGTGAACACTGAAGCTTTCTTT.

The rearrangement joins TRBV7-2 to TRBJ1-6; 9 bases are shared with TRBD1. Germline V gives CDR1 SGHTA, CDR2 FQGNSA. V trimming: 0 bases; J trimming: 10 bases; junction bases outside the gene matches: 4. There are 15 residues in the CDR3. CDR3 sequence: CASSLAGQGFSPLHF. The CDR3 DNA reads as TGTGCCAGCAGCTTAGCAGGACAGGGGTTCTCACCCCTCCACTTT.

The rearrangement joins TRBV29-1 to TRBJ1-1, with D uncertain. Germline CDR1 SQVTM, CDR2 ANQGSEA. V dropped 6 bases and J dropped 5 bases, with 7 bases sitting between them. This CDR3 spans 10 amino acids. The CDR3 DNA follows: TGCAGCGTCCCCGGTACTGAAGCTTTCTTT. Translated: CSVPGTEAFF.

The rearrangement joins TRBV7-2 to TRBJ2-3; the match to TRBD2 covers 11 bases. This CDR3 contains 16 residues. Germline CDR1 SGHTA, CDR2 FQGNSA. V dropped 5 bases and J dropped 6; count of bases not matched to a gene: 10. CDR3 sequence (DNA): TGTGCCAGCAGCCCTGACCTAGCGGGGGGACTTGATACGCAGTATTTT. Protein sequence: CASSPDLAGGLDTQYF.

The chain recombines TRBV18 with TRBJ2-5; 8 bases are shared with TRBD2. Trimming took 6 bases from V and 5 from J; bases not matched to a gene: 14. The CDR3 spans 16 residues. Germline V CDR1 and CDR2: KGHSH, LQKENI. The CDR3 nucleotides read TGTGCCAGCTCCCAGGGTGTAAGCGGGAGAATGGAGACCCAGTACTTC. Its translation is CASSQGVSGRMETQYF. Complete variable domain (other parts from reference TRBV18 and TRBJ2-5): NAGVMQNPRHLVRRRGQEARLRCSPMKGHSHVYWYRQLPEEGLKFMVYLQKENIIDESGMPKERFSAEFPKEGPSILRIQQVVRGDSAAYFCASSQGVSGRMETQYFGPGTRLLVL.

The chain couples TRBV7-9 to TRBJ1-3; D is unresolved. The V gene lost 3 bases and the J gene lost 2 bases, with 14 bases spanning the gap. CDR1 is SEHNR, CDR2 FQNEAQ, per germline (reference sequence). The CDR3 loop spans 16 amino acids. The CDR3 spells CASSFPAAWAGNTIYF. CDR3 coding DNA: TGTGCCAGCAGCTTTCCTGCGGCGTGGGCTGGAAACACCATATATTTT. The full variable domain, with the rest looked up from reference TRBV7-9 and TRBJ1-3, is DTGVSQNPRHKITKRGQNVTFRCDPISEHNRLYWYRQTLGQGPEFLTYFQNEAQLEKSRLLSDRFSAERPKGSFSTLEIQRTEQGDSAMYLCASSFPAAWAGNTIYFGEGSWLTVV.

This sequence joins TRBV27 and TRBJ2-7, with 9 bases lining up with TRBD1. This CDR3 is 16 amino acids long. Germline CDR1 reads MNHEY; CDR2 reads SMNVEV (reference sequence). Trimming at V came to 5 bases and at J to 6 bases, leaving 14 bases not matched to a gene. The CDR3: CASSPQAGQGNSEQYF. The DNA for the CDR3 is TGTGCCAGCAGTCCTCAGGCGGGACAGGGAAATAGCGAGCAGTACTTC.

The chain joins TRBV11-2 to TRBJ2-1, with D tentatively TRBD2 (5 bases). The ends were cut back, 5 bases at V and 3 bases at J, with 20 bases in the middle. Germline V gene sequence: CDR1 SGHAT, CDR2 FQNNGV. The CDR3 totals 17 residues. CDR3 sequence: CASSPLVFSGDYNEQFF. Here the CDR3 DNA reads TGTGCCAGCAGCCCTCTAGTTTTCAGCGGAGACTACAATGAGCAGTTCTTC.

This clone is a singleton in its sample. The rearrangement joins TRBV15 to TRBJ1-2; the match to TRBD1 covers 9 bases. The CDR3 is 16 amino acids. V was pared by 3 bases and J by 2 bases, with 7 bases of the junction left unmatched. The germline V gene has CDR1 LNHNV and CDR2 YYDKDF (reference sequence). The CDR3: CATSSLGQGRNYGYTF. In DNA, the CDR3 is TGTGCCACCAGCAGCCTGGGACAGGGCAGAAACTATGGCTACACCTTC.

The genes are TRBV5-5 and TRBJ2-1, with a weak D call TRBD2 (6 bases). Trimming pared 0 bases from V and 9 bases from J, leaving 7 bases between. Looked up from germline, CDR1 is SGHKS and CDR2 is YYEKEE (reference sequence). The CDR3 is made up of 12 amino acids. CDR3 loop: CASSLVGGEQFF. CDR3 sequence (DNA): TGTGCCAGCAGCTTGGTCGGGGGTGAGCAGTTCTTC. The whole variable domain, remainder taken from reference TRBV5-5 and TRBJ2-1, is DAGVTQSPTHLIKTRGQQVTLRCSPISGHKSVSWYQQVLGQGPQFIFQYYEKEERGRGNFPDRFSARQFPNYSSELNVNALLLGDSALYLCASSLVGGEQFFGPGTRLTVL.

This clone was picked up one time. The V and J genes are TRBV6-1 and TRBJ2-3, with 7 positions matching TRBD2. V shed 11 bases, J shed 2 bases, and the junction held 7 bases outside the gene matches. The CDR3 sequence is 13 residues long. Germline CDR1 is MNHNS and CDR2 is SASEGT. The CDR3 DNA is TGTGCCGGCCGTGGGAGGGACACAGATACGCAGTATTTT. Its translation: CAGRGRDTDTQYF.

The table lists this clone with a count of one. The chain carries TRBV18 and TRBJ2-2, with TRBD2 identical over 9 bases. CDR3 size: 15 residues. The V and J ends lost 5 bases and 5 bases, in that order; junction bases with no gene match: 6. Germline CDR1 reads KGHSH; CDR2 reads LQKENI. The CDR3 DNA reads as TGTGCCAGCTCATACGCGGGAGGGCAGACCGGGGAGCTGTTTTTT. It specifies CASSYAGGQTGELFF.

The rearrangement uses TRBV2 and TRBJ1-1; 8 nucleotides agree with TRBD1. This CDR3 is built from 14 residues. Germline V CDR1 and CDR2: SNHLY, FYNNEI. Losses at the gene ends were 4 bases for V and 4 bases for J; bases not matched to a gene: 5. The CDR3 loop is CASSGLDRVTEAFF. Written as DNA, the CDR3 is TGTGCCAGCAGTGGACTGGACAGGGTCACTGAAGCTTTCTTT.

This sequence joins TRBV6-1 and TRBJ1-5; D is possibly TRBD1 (5 bases). V lost 10 bases to trimming and J lost 0 bases, with 13 bases between them. The CDR3 has 14 amino acids. CDR1 and CDR2 (germline): MNHNS, SASEGT. Written as DNA, the CDR3 is TGTGCCACGACAGACCTTTATAGCAATCAGCCCCAGCATTTT. Amino acid sequence: CATTDLYSNQPQHF.

The chain carries TRBV10-3 and TRBJ1-4; possible D gene TRBD1, 5 bases. From germline, CDR1 is ENHRY and CDR2 SYGVKD. Between the trimmed V and J ends, which lost 4 bases and 6 bases, there was a span of 15 bases. This CDR3 contains 15 residues. This CDR3 reads CAISAGGGDDEKLFF. The CDR3 DNA is TGTGCCATCAGTGCGGGGGGAGGGGATGATGAAAAACTGTTTTTT.

V usage is TRBV5-1 and J usage is TRBJ1-4; no clear D. The CDR3 is made up of 16 amino acids. Germline CDR1 is SGHRS and CDR2 is YFSETQ. V was clipped by 0 bases and J by 0 bases, with 9 bases between them. The DNA for the CDR3 is TGCGCCAGCAGCTTGGTCGGAGAGACAACTAATGAAAAACTGTTTTTT. Amino acid sequence: CASSLVGETTNEKLFF.

This chain uses TRBV5-1 with TRBJ1-1; TRBD1 matches 8 bases. CDR3 length: 15 amino acids. Germline V lookup: CDR1 SGHRS, CDR2 YFSETQ. V was pared by 2 bases and J by 5 bases, with 8 bases of the junction left unmatched. The CDR3 region is CASSLPGGPGTEAFF. The DNA of the CDR3 is TGCGCCAGCAGCTTACCAGGGGGCCCGGGGACTGAAGCTTTCTTT. Using reference TRBV5-1 and TRBJ1-1 for the parts outside the CDR3, the full variable domain is KAGVTQTPRYLIKTRGQQVTLSCSPISGHRSVSWYQQTPGQGLQFLFEYFSETQRNKGNFPGRFSGRQFSNSRSEMNVSTLELGDSALYLCASSLPGGPGTEAFFGQGTRLTVV.